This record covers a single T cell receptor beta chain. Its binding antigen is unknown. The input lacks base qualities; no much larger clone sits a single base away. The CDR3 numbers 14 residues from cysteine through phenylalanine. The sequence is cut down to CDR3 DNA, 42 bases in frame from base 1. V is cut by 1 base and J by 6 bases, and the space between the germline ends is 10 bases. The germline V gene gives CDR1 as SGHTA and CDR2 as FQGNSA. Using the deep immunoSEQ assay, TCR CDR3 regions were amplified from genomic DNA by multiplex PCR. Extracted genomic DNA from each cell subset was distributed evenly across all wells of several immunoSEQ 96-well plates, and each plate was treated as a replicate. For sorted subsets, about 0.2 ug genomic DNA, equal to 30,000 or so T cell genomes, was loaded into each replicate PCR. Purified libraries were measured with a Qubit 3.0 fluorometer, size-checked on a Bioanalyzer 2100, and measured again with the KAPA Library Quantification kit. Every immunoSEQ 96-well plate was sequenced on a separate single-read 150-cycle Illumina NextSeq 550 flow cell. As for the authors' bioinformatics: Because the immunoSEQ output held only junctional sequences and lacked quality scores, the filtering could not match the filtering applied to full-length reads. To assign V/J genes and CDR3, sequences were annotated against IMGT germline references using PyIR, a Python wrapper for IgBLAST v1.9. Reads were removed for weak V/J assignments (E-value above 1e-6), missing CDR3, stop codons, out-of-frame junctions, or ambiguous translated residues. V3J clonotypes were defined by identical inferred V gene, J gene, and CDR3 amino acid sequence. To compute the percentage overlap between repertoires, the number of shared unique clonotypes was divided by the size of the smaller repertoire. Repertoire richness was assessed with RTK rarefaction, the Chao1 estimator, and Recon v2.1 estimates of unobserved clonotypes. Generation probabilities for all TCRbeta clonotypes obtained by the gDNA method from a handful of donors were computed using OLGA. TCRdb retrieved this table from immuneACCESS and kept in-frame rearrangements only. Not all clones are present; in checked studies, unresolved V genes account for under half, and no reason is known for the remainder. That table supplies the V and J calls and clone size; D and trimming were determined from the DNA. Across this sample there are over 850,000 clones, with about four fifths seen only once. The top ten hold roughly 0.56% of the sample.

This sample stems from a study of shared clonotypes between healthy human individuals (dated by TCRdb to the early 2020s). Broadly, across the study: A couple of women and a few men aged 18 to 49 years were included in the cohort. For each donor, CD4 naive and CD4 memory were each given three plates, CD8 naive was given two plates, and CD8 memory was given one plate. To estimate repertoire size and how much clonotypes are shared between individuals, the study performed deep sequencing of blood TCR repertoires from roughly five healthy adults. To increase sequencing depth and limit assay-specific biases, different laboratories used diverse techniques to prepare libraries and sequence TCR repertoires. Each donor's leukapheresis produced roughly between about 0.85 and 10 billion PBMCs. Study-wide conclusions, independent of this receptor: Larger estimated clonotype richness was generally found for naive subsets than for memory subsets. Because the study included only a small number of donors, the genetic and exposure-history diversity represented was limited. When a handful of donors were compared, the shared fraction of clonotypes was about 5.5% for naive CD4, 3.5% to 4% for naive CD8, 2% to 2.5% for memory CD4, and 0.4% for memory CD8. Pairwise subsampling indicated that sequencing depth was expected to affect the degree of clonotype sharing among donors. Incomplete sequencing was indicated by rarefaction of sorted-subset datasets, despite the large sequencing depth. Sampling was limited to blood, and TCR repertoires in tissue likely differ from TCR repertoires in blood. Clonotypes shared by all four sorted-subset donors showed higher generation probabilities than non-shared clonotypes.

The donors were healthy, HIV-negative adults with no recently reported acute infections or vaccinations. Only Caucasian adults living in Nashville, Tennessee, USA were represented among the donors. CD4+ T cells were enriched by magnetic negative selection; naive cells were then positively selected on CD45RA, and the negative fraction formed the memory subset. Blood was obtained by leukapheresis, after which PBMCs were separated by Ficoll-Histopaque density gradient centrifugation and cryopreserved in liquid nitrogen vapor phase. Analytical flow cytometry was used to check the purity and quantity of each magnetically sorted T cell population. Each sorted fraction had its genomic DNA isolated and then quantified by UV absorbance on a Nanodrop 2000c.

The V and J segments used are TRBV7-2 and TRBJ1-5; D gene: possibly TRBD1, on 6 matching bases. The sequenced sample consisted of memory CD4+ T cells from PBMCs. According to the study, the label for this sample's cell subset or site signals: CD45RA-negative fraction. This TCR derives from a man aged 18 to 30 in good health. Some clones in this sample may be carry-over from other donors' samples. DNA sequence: TGTGCCAGCAGCTTAGATCCAGGGGCTCAGCCCCAGCATTTT. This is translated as CASSLDPGAQPQHF.